Detailed here is one T cell receptor (beta chain). Its antigen remains unidentified. The sample belongs to a study of beta chain features in type 1 diabetes. Every bit of the isolated RNA underwent reverse transcription, so sequencing read expressed TCRB transcripts. Some clones are missing from TCRdb's copy, which holds only in-frame ones; the method was immunoSEQ multiplex PCR. Among around 150,000 clones listed, about 63% were seen once. Study-level results: Type 1 diabetes patients showed a moderate but significant shortening of TCRB CDR3s in all four CD4+ subsets. Reduced insertions and increased deletions marked VDJ junctions in type 1 diabetes patients.

Source material: naive CD4+ T cells from blood. The TCR comes from a man in his thirties or forties with type 1 diabetes.

CDR3 nucleotide sequence: TGTGCCAGCAGCTTAGAGGGAGTCAATGAGCAGTTCTTC. This sequence encodes CASSLEGVNEQFF. J is TRBJ2-1 and V is TRBV7-2; a possible D gene is TRBD2 (5 bases). The CDR3 has 13 residues. Germline lookup yields CDR1 SGHTA and CDR2 FQGNSA. Trimming removed 1 base from V and 6 bases from J, with 7 bases in between.